This T cell receptor (beta chain) was obtained from a study of cytomegalovirus exposure and HLA in healthy donors. 13 Jbeta primers and 60 Vbeta primers were used for the PCR. Sequencing used immunoSEQ multiplex PCR; TCRdb keeps in-frame clones, though not all of them. This repertoire shows roughly 190,000 clones, about 85% found once; its top ten account for 1.5% to 2%. A remark on this clone: Its antigen is as yet unknown.

Germline assignment: CDR1 LNHNV and CDR2 YYDKDF (reference sequence). The junction had 1 base not matched to a gene; V was cut back by 0 bases and J by 8 bases. The CDR3 loop spans 13 amino acids. The study, taken as a whole, reports: A link between a missense DCLRE1C variant and TCR beta V- and J-gene trimming emerged from a later analysis. What a later analysis showed was that several of the most significant clusters appeared linked to common viral pathogens. Available immune exposure information covered CMV serostatus only. As a later analysis revealed, most CMV-associated TCR beta chains appeared HLA-restricted.

The V call is TRBV15, the J call TRBJ2-1; TRBD1 aligns across 7 bases. This TCR was recovered from a woman aged 45-60 years in good health and CMV-seronegative. The sequenced sample was PBMCs. The CDR3 nucleotides read TGTGCCACCAGCAGAGATCAGGGGGATGAGCAGTTCTTC. Amino acid sequence: CATSRDQGDEQFF. The full variable domain, completed using reference TRBV15 and TRBJ2-1, is DAMVIQNPRYQVTQFGKPVTLSCSQTLNHNVMYWYQQKSSQAPKLLFHYYDKDFNNEADTPDNFQSRRPNTSFCFLDIRSPGLGDTAMYLCATSRDQGDEQFFGPGTRLTVL.